Presented here are 23 T cell receptor beta chains from one specimen sequenced in a study of Tregs in tolerant kidney transplant recipients. TCRdb's table, derived via immunoSEQ multiplex PCR, lists solely in-frame clones and lacks some. The sample includes under 95,000 clones, 80% to 95% seen only once; the top ten take roughly 0.35%. This sample comprised Tregs from blood, obtained before the transplant. These receptors all come from a human donor who received a combined kidney and bone marrow transplant.

The chain joins TRBV6-6 to TRBJ2-1; TRBD2 is a possible D gene (5 bases). The CDR3 loop spans 15 amino acids. Deletions cut 2 bases from V and 1 base from J, with 9 bases between. Germline V CDR1 and CDR2: MNHNY, SVGAGI (reference sequence). CDR3 DNA: TGTGCCAGCAGTTACAGAGGGCCATCCTACAATGAGCAGTTCTTC. This sequence encodes CASSYRGPSYNEQFF.

The CDR3 spells CSASGPYEQYF. CDR3 in DNA: TGCAGTGCTAGCGGGCCCTACGAGCAGTACTTC. The chain couples TRBV20-1 to TRBJ2-7; no definite D call. The CDR3 spans 11 residues. Germline assignment: CDR1 DFQATT and CDR2 SNEGSKA (reference sequence). Trimming pared 3 bases from V and 2 bases from J, leaving 5 bases between.

The V and J genes are TRBV7-2 and TRBJ2-5; either TRBD1 or TRBD2 may fit D (5 bases each). With 5 bases removed from V and 5 bases from J, the gap between germline ends came to 12 bases. Germline V lookup: CDR1 SGHTA, CDR2 FQGNSA. CDR3 length: 13 amino acids. As DNA, the CDR3 is TGTGCCAGCAGCCCGGGACCAGTCGAGACCCAGTACTTC. Protein product: CASSPGPVETQYF.

The V call is TRBV10-3, the J call TRBJ1-1; D remains ambiguous. The germline V gene encodes CDR1 ENHRY and CDR2 SYGVKD. The CDR3 is 14 amino acids. V was shortened by 7 bases and J by 4 bases, with 16 bases between the two germline ends. The CDR3 region has the DNA TGTGCCATCACTAAGGACGCGTACGGCACTGAAGCTTTCTTT. Encoded protein: CAITKDAYGTEAFF.

The chain joins TRBV28 to TRBJ2-3, with D tentatively TRBD2 (7 bases). V was shortened by 5 bases and J by 2 bases, with 8 bases between the two germline ends. Germline lookup yields CDR1 MDHEN and CDR2 SYDVKM. This CDR3 is built from 13 residues. The DNA for the CDR3 is TGTGCCAGCAGTGGGGGGGCCACAGATACGCAGTATTTT. Amino acid sequence: CASSGGATDTQYF.

The chain links TRBV7-1 to TRBJ1-1, with D tentatively TRBD1 (6 bases). TRBV7-1 is annotated as an ORF whose role is uncertain. The ends were cut back, 4 bases at V and 0 bases at J, with 9 bases in the middle. CDR3 length: 14 amino acids. The CDR3, as DNA: TGTGCCAGCAGCTTCCAGGGGATGAACACTGAAGCTTTCTTT. It translates to CASSFQGMNTEAFF.

The chain joins TRBV6-6 to TRBJ2-3; weak D call: TRBD1 (5 bases). V gave up 6 bases and J gave up 2 bases, with 15 bases separating them. Germline V CDR1 and CDR2: MNHNY, SVGAGI (reference sequence). This CDR3 comprises 15 residues. CDR3 amino acids: CASSIQTDHTDTQYF. In DNA form, the CDR3 reads TGTGCCAGCAGCATTCAGACAGACCACACAGATACGCAGTATTTT.

This clone was picked up one time. The rearrangement joins TRBV5-4 to TRBJ2-3; possibly TRBD1 for D (5 bases). The CDR3 covers 14 residues. CDR1 and CDR2 (germline): SGHNT, YYREEE (reference sequence). The V end lost 4 bases, the J end lost 2 bases, and 11 bases lay between the germline ends. CDR3 residues: CASSLQGNTDTQYF. CDR3 nucleotide sequence: TGTGCCAGCAGCCTCCAGGGTAACACAGATACGCAGTATTTT.

V usage is TRBV7-9 and J usage is TRBJ1-2; D is possibly TRBD1 (5 bases). There are 13 residues in the CDR3. Germline V gives CDR1 SEHNR, CDR2 FQNEAQ (reference sequence). Trimming left V 4 bases short and J 7 bases short, with 13 bases between. CDR3 in amino acids: CASSSTVGVGYTF. In DNA form, the CDR3 reads TGTGCCAGCAGCTCGACAGTGGGCGTTGGCTACACCTTC.

J is TRBJ2-3 and V is TRBV18; D could derive from TRBD1 or TRBD2 (5 bases each). This CDR3 comprises 16 residues. Germline V lookup: CDR1 KGHSH, CDR2 LQKENI. Trimming took off 5 bases at V and 6 bases at J, with 21 bases between the two ends. The DNA for the CDR3 is TGTGCCAGCTCAAGAGGGACCGCGTCATTGTTGGATACGCAGTATTTT. Translation: CASSRGTASLLDTQYF.

In its sample, this clone was seen once. The chain employs TRBV27 and TRBJ2-2; D is uncertain. Trimming cost V 3 bases and J 1 base, with 3 bases left between them. Germline CDR1 is MNHEY and CDR2 is SMNVEV (reference sequence). The CDR3 has 13 residues. CDR3 in DNA: TGTGCCAGCAGTTTCGGGAACACCGGGGAGCTGTTTTTT. This sequence encodes CASSFGNTGELFF.

V usage is TRBV28 and J usage is TRBJ2-3; possibly TRBD2 for D (6 bases). The germline V gene encodes CDR1 MDHEN and CDR2 SYDVKM. CDR3 length: 17 residues. The V gene lost 6 bases and the J gene lost 2 bases, with 21 bases spanning the gap. CDR3 sequence reads: CASRIRRSGLFTDTQYF. In DNA form, the CDR3 reads TGTGCCAGCAGAATTAGGAGGTCGGGACTTTTCACAGATACGCAGTATTTT.

V usage is TRBV28 and J usage is TRBJ1-2; D may be TRBD1 (6 bases). Trimming took 7 bases from V and 8 from J, leaving 26 bases between them. This CDR3 has 16 amino acids. Per germline, CDR1 MDHEN and CDR2 SYDVKM. The CDR3, as DNA: TGTGCCAGCACCCCGGGGGGGGGCCTAGAAAGAGGGGGCTACACCTTC. Protein sequence: CASTPGGGLERGGYTF.

The CDR3 is CASSLDRVTDTQYF. CDR3 in DNA: TGTGCCAGCAGCCTGGACAGGGTCACAGATACGCAGTATTTT. This chain connects TRBV6-6 to TRBJ2-3; TRBD1 matches at 8 bases. This CDR3 region has 14 residues. Germline V gene lookup returns CDR1 MNHNY and CDR2 SVGAGI (reference sequence). V gave up 6 bases and J gave up 2 bases; unmatched junction bases: 4.

The sample holds one count of this clone. This chain joins TRBV19 and TRBJ2-2; no firm D call. Looked up from germline, CDR1 is LNHDA and CDR2 is SQIVND (reference sequence). The CDR3 is made up of 16 amino acids. V shed 4 bases and J shed 0 bases, with 12 bases lying between them. Here the CDR3 DNA reads TGTGCCAGTAGTACTTTACAGATACCGAACACCGGGGAGCTGTTTTTT. It is translated as CASSTLQIPNTGELFF.

V usage is TRBV29-1 and J usage is TRBJ2-6; TRBD2 might be the D (6 bases). CDR3 length: 15 amino acids. Germline lookup yields CDR1 SQVTM and CDR2 ANQGSEA. Trimming cost V 5 bases and J 3 bases, with 14 bases left between them. In DNA, the CDR3 is TGCAGCGTTCTAGAGTGGGGGGTTGGGGCCAACGTCCTGACTTTC. Encoded protein: CSVLEWGVGANVLTF.

The genes are TRBV7-8 and TRBJ2-4; tentatively, D is TRBD1 or TRBD2 (5 bases each). Trimming pared 5 bases from V and 10 bases from J, leaving 18 bases between. The germline V gene has CDR1 SGHVS and CDR2 FQNEAQ. The CDR3 loop spans 14 amino acids. CDR3: CASSPGPGTPIQYF. CDR3 DNA sequence: TGTGCCAGCAGCCCGGGTCCCGGGACCCCAATTCAGTACTTC.

The chain links TRBV6-1 to TRBJ2-7; D is unclear. Germline V gene data show CDR1 as MNHNS and CDR2 as SASEGT. This CDR3 is built from 10 residues. The CDR3 region is CATGYYEQYF. CDR3 in DNA: TGTGCTACCGGATACTACGAGCAGTACTTC.

The rearrangement links TRBV9 to TRBJ2-3; 9 bases fit TRBD2. V dropped 0 bases and J dropped 2; count of bases not matched to a gene: 1. Germline V gives CDR1 SGDLS, CDR2 YYNGEE. The CDR3 extends over 15 amino acids. CDR3 sequence: CASSVVAGVTDTQYF. CDR3 coding DNA: TGTGCCAGCAGCGTAGTAGCGGGAGTCACAGATACGCAGTATTTT.

The chain combines TRBV4-1 with TRBJ1-2; TRBD1 might be the D (6 bases). V dropped 4 bases and J dropped 0 bases, with 12 bases sitting between them. Germline CDR1 and CDR2: MGHRA and YSYEKL. This CDR3 has 15 amino acids. CDR3 coding DNA: TGCGCCAGCAGCCCCGACAGGTTAGCTAACTATGGCTACACCTTC. Translated, it gives CASSPDRLANYGYTF.

This clone has more than one count but fewer than ten. The rearrangement joins TRBV19 to TRBJ1-2; D may be TRBD1 (5 bases). This CDR3 is 15 amino acids long. The V end lost 4 bases, the J end lost 4 bases, and 16 bases lay between the germline ends. CDR1 is LNHDA and CDR2 is SQIVND in the germline V gene (reference sequence). For the CDR3, the DNA is TGTGCCAGTAGTACCGACAGAGGAACCCTCTATGGCTACACCTTC. The encoded protein is CASSTDRGTLYGYTF.

Here the CDR3 reads CASSFTLGTGKSRLFF. The CDR3 DNA reads TGTGCCAGCAGTTTCACTCTCGGGACAGGGAAGTCTCGGCTGTTTTTT. The chain is built from TRBV28 and TRBJ1-4; 9 nucleotides match TRBD1. The trim removed 3 bases at V and 14 bases at J, leaving 16 bases unmatched. CDR1 is MDHEN, CDR2 SYDVKM, per germline. This CDR3 contains 16 residues.

This clone was detected once. The rearrangement uses TRBV7-7 and TRBJ2-3; 12 nucleotides agree with TRBD2. Germline V gene lookup returns CDR1 SSHAT and CDR2 FNYEAQ (reference sequence). This CDR3 comprises 15 residues. With V trimmed by 2 bases and J by 6 bases, 3 bases remained unmatched. CDR3: CASSLLAGGADTQYF. The CDR3 nucleotides read TGTGCCAGCAGCTTACTAGCGGGAGGGGCGGATACGCAGTATTTT.